The present entry profiles one T cell receptor (beta chain) with its context. Antigen specificity is unknown. This record comes from a study of T cells in localized non-small cell lung cancer. The length of the CDR3 is 14 residues. V was shortened by 6 bases and J by 8 bases, with 17 bases between the two germline ends. In germline, CDR1 is SEHNR, CDR2 FQNEAQ (reference sequence). TCRdb's copy holds only in-frame clones and misses some; the assay was immunoSEQ multiplex PCR. The table has about 74,000 clones, approximately 84% seen once. Regarding the study as a whole: There was higher T cell clonality in uninvolved adjacent lung than in tumor, and it was highest there.

The receptor was derived from a female donor at least 60 years old with stage I lung adenocarcinoma. The chain is built from TRBV7-9 and TRBJ2-1; D remains unclear. The specimen comprised peripheral blood, sampled before any cancer treatment. In nucleotides, the CDR3 is TGTGCCAGCAGTCCGGGTCCAACGTCCCATGAGCAGTTCTTC. This translates into CASSPGPTSHEQFF.